Below, 14 T cell receptor beta chains from the same sample are listed, as sequenced in a study of early T cells in non-severe SARS-CoV-2 infection. MiXCR was run by TCRdb on the 5' RACE reads, yielding one entry per CDR3 protein. The sample lists nearly 45,000 distinct CDR3 sequences, about 9.9% occurring once. The sequenced sample consisted of whole blood. The receptors shown here come from an adult who was a healthcare worker with PCR-confirmed SARS-CoV-2 infection or an uninfected control (not recorded which).

This clonotype was detected a few times. V is TRBV2 and J is TRBJ1-1; 9 bases agree with TRBD1. The CDR3 runs 12 residues. Germline CDR1 is SNHLY and CDR2 is FYNNEI. The V segment lost 4 bases and the J segment 7 bases; nucleotides outside the gene matches: 1. This CDR3 reads CASSGTGDEAFF. CDR3 coding DNA: TGTGCCAGCAGTGGGACAGGGGATGAAGCTTTCTTT.

The table lists this clonotype with many counts. J is TRBJ1-2 and V is TRBV2, with D perhaps TRBD1 (5 bases). The V end was cut by 4 bases, the J end by 2 bases, with 8 bases between. Germline V CDR1 and CDR2: SNHLY, FYNNEI. The CDR3 contains 13 residues. Here the CDR3 DNA reads TGTGCCAGCAGTGGGGGCCAGAACTATGGCTACACCTTC. This translates into CASSGGQNYGYTF.

In the case of this clonotype: This may arise from a read error, as a much more abundant clone is one base away. The chain recombines TRBV6-5 with TRBJ2-1; D might be TRBD2 (7 bases). This CDR3 is 17 amino acids long. The germline CDR1 and CDR2 sequences are MNHEY and SVGAGI. CDR3 region: CVSSTTMRGGARNEQFF. The CDR3 bases are TGTGTCAGCAGTACAACCATGAGGGGGGGCGCCAGGAATGAGCAGTTCTTC.

This clonotype was observed at least ten times. This chain uses TRBV20-1 with TRBJ1-5; no firm D call. The germline gives CDR1 DFQATT, CDR2 SNEGSKA (reference sequence). This CDR3 is built from 13 residues. V was trimmed by 5 bases and J by 3 bases, leaving 11 bases between them. In nucleotides, the CDR3 is TGCAGTGCTGCCGGATCAGACAATCAGCCCCAGCATTTT. As protein: CSAAGSDNQPQHF.

Ten or more counts support this clonotype. The chain combines TRBV24-1 with TRBJ2-5; TRBD1 matches at 7 bases. This CDR3 region has 15 residues. The ends lost 4 bases at V and 4 bases at J; junction bases unmatched: 8. The germline gives CDR1 KGHDR, CDR2 SFDVKD. The CDR3 protein is CATSDPGQIGETQYF. In nucleotides, the CDR3 is TGTGCCACCAGTGACCCGGGACAGATAGGAGAGACCCAGTACTTC.

The table lists this clonotype with a few counts. This rearrangement joins TRBV11-2 to TRBJ1-6, with a tentative D call TRBD1 (6 bases). The CDR3 runs to 17 residues. Trimming removed 4 bases at V and 6 bases at J, with 19 bases between. Looked up from germline, CDR1 is SGHAT and CDR2 is FQNNGV. CDR3 in DNA: TGTGCCAGCAGCTCGAAGTGGGGGCGCACGGGTAATTCACCCCTCCACTTT. It specifies CASSSKWGRTGNSPLHF.

This clonotype was detected a few times. The V gene is TRBV12-3 or TRBV12-4, the J gene TRBJ1-5, with D perhaps TRBD1 (6 bases). V was clipped by 6 bases and J by 6 bases, with 18 bases between them. The CDR3 runs to 15 residues. The chain's CDR3 is CASSSRGGLGQPQHF. CDR3 bases: TGTGCCAGCAGCTCAAGGGGGGGCTTAGGTCAGCCCCAGCATTTT.

This clonotype was observed at least ten times. The rearrangement joins TRBV5-5 to TRBJ2-2; 12 nucleotides match TRBD2. Trimming cost V 3 bases and J 1 base; bases outside gene matches: 1. CDR1 SGHKS and CDR2 YYEKEE come from the germline V gene (reference sequence). The CDR3 is 16 residues long. CDR3 amino acids: CASSWTSGENTGELFF. CDR3 sequence (DNA): TGTGCCAGCAGCTGGACTAGCGGGGAGAACACCGGGGAGCTGTTTTTT.

This clonotype has a count of ten or more. This rearrangement joins TRBV11-2 to TRBJ2-5; 9 nucleotides match TRBD2. CDR1 and CDR2 (germline): SGHAT, FQNNGV. The CDR3 runs to 15 residues. The V gene end was trimmed by 4 bases and the J gene end by 5 bases; junction bases not matched to a gene: 8. The CDR3 sequence: CASSSPSGVGETQYF. CDR3 DNA: TGTGCCAGCAGCTCTCCTAGCGGGGTAGGGGAGACCCAGTACTTC. Full variable domain (outside the CDR3, taken from reference TRBV11-2 and TRBJ2-5): EAGVAQSPRYKIIEKRQSVAFWCNPISGHATLYWYQQILGQGPKLLIQFQNNGVVDDSQLPKDRFSAERLKGVDSTLKIQPAKLEDSAVYLCASSSPSGVGETQYFGPGTRLLVL.

This clonotype has just a few counts. The gene calls are TRBV9 and TRBJ2-2; weak D call: TRBD2 (6 bases). V was cut by 0 bases and J by 1 base, with 13 bases left in between. This CDR3 is 17 amino acids long. Germline V gene sequence: CDR1 SGDLS, CDR2 YYNGEE. The CDR3 here is CASSVDRSRENTGELFF. The CDR3 bases are TGTGCCAGCAGCGTAGATCGCTCGCGGGAGAACACCGGGGAGCTGTTTTTT.

This clonotype was observed many times. This sequence joins TRBV6-5 and TRBJ1-6; TRBD1 matches 7 bases. Trimming at V came to 3 bases and at J to 0 bases, leaving 11 bases not matched to a gene. From germline, CDR1 is MNHEY and CDR2 SVGAGI. This CDR3 comprises 19 residues. As DNA, the CDR3 is TGTGCCAGCAGTTATTATGCAGGGGGAAGAAGCTCCTATAATTCACCCCTCCACTTT. Translated: CASSYYAGGRSSYNSPLHF.

This clonotype has ten or more counts. The chain employs TRBV19 and TRBJ1-5; D is unresolved. The germline V and J ends were trimmed by 7 bases and 1 base, with 17 bases remaining between them. Germline values: CDR1 LNHDA, CDR2 SQIVND (reference sequence). The CDR3 spans 16 residues. The CDR3 bases are TGTGCCAGTACGTTACTGAGTGAATCGAGCAATCAGCCCCAGCATTTT. It translates to CASTLLSESSNQPQHF.

At least ten counts were recorded for this clonotype. The chain has TRBV10-3 and TRBJ2-2; D gene uncertain. The CDR3 runs to 13 residues. Germline CDR1 is ENHRY and CDR2 is SYGVKD. V shed 6 bases and J shed 2 bases, with 7 bases lying between them. The CDR3 DNA reads TGTGCCATCAGGGACGGCAACACCGGGGAGCTGTTTTTT. Its translation: CAIRDGNTGELFF.

The table lists this clonotype with a few counts. V and J are TRBV6-2 or TRBV6-3 and TRBJ2-4; D might be TRBD1 (6 bases). Trimming took 4 bases from V and 6 from J, leaving 10 bases between them. This CDR3 is built from 13 residues. Germline V CDR1 and CDR2: MNHEY, SVGEGT. CDR3 sequence reads: CASSSIRGNIQYF. As DNA, the CDR3 is TGTGCCAGCAGTTCTATCAGGGGAAACATTCAGTACTTC.